Below are 4 T cell receptor beta chains sequenced from a single sample in a study of blood T cell repertoires in COVID-19. Sequencing used immunoSEQ multiplex PCR; TCRdb keeps in-frame clones, though not all of them. The profile shows about 300,000 clones, 70% to 85% of them singletons. The source material was peripheral blood. Receptors originate from a human donor with COVID-19, enrolled during active disease. The donor label of this sample is uncertain.

This sequence joins TRBV9 and TRBJ2-7; 7 bases align to TRBD2. CDR3 length: 15 amino acids. Germline CDR1 and CDR2: SGDLS and YYNGEE. V gave up 3 bases and J gave up 2 bases; unmatched junction bases: 8. This CDR3 reads CASSEGTGGTYEQYF. As DNA, the CDR3 is TGTGCCAGCAGCGAAGGGACGGGAGGAACCTACGAGCAGTACTTC.

The CDR3 DNA reads as TGTGCCAGGGACACCGGGGATGAAAAACTGTTTTTT. Its protein is CARDTGDEKLFF. The rearrangement uses TRBV30 and TRBJ1-4; tentatively, D is TRBD1 (6 bases). The CDR3 spans 12 residues. V shed 8 bases and J shed 6 bases, with 13 bases lying between them. CDR1 and CDR2 from the germline V gene are GTSNPN and SVGIG (reference sequence).

The chain employs TRBV28 and TRBJ1-1, with no clear D. This CDR3 spans 10 amino acids. V lost 5 bases to trimming and J lost 7 bases, with 5 bases between them. Germline assignment: CDR1 MDHEN and CDR2 SYDVKM. In nucleotides, the CDR3 is TGTGCCAGCAGTGGCAGTGAAGCTTTCTTT. Its protein product is CASSGSEAFF.

The chain is built from TRBV12-5 and TRBJ2-2; D is perhaps TRBD2 (6 bases). V lost 6 bases, J lost 6 bases, and 14 bases lay in between. The CDR3 runs 14 residues. Germline-derived CDR1 and CDR2 are LGHNT and FRNRAP. This CDR3 is CASGPLGGPGELFF. In DNA form, the CDR3 reads TGTGCTAGTGGACCCCTGGGAGGACCCGGGGAGCTGTTTTTT. Full variable domain (outside the CDR3, taken from reference TRBV12-5 and TRBJ2-2): DARVTQTPRHKVTEMGQEVTMRCQPILGHNTVFWYRQTMMQGLELLAYFRNRAPLDDSGMPKDRFSAEMPDATLATLKIQPSEPRDSAVYFCASGPLGGPGELFFGEGSRLTVL.